The clone carrying this TCR beta chain was counted a few times. Germline values: CDR1 SGDLS, CDR2 YYNGEE. The J segment lost 7 bases and the V segment lost 0 bases, leaving 14 bases of the junction unmatched. This CDR3 comprises 18 residues. Authors' processing steps: Cell counts per sample came from amplifying reference gene primers. Method: immunoSEQ multiplex PCR; TCRdb's copy keeps in-frame clones and lacks some. V, J and clone size are those of that table, while D and trimming were read from the DNA. The data show 90,000 or so clones, roughly 70% seen once. This record belongs to a study of blood T cell repertoires in COVID-19. Turning to the study itself: COVID-19 samples from acute and convalescent phases originated in the United States, Italy and Spain. The analysed material was cDNA or gDNA that came from T cells, B-cell-depleted T cells, or PBMCs.

The receptor was derived from a woman of 80 years or more with acute or convalescent COVID-19. The rearrangement joins TRBV9 to TRBJ1-3; 9 bases map to TRBD1. Source material: peripheral blood. This CDR3 reads CASSVAYRVGTGSNTIYF. CDR3 DNA: TGTGCCAGCAGCGTAGCTTACAGAGTAGGGACAGGGAGTAACACCATATATTTT.